This T cell receptor beta chain is from a study of identical twins. General study results and limits: Out-of-frame beta sequences exhibited a weaker degree of excess twin sharing. Abundant beta clonotypes from cord blood bore fewer insertions; memory repertoires lacked this pattern. Conclusions were based on cross-sectional statistical analysis, without following the same donors.

This clonotype was detected a few times. Its antigen is not identified. The CDR3 runs to 15 residues. Germline V gene data show CDR1 as LGHDT and CDR2 as YNNKEL (reference sequence). The V and J ends lost 4 bases and 4 bases, in that order; junction bases with no gene match: 9. Each cDNA held unique molecular identifiers, and template switching gave it a universal primer site. TCRdb called the 5' RACE reads again in MiXCR, with one record for every CDR3 protein. This table holds about 220,000 distinct CDR3 sequences, roughly 10% found once. V usage is TRBV3-1 and J usage is TRBJ1-1; 7 nucleotides align to TRBD1. This clonotype originated in a woman between 18 and 29 years old in good health. Input material: memory (CD45RO+) T cells sorted from blood. CDR3 amino acids: CASSPPTGSGTEAFF. The CDR3, as DNA: TGTGCCAGCAGCCCGCCGACAGGGAGTGGCACTGAAGCTTTCTTT.